A single T cell receptor (beta chain) is shown here with its context. The antigen is unknown. This entry belongs to a study of OX40 agonist ivuxolimab in advanced cancers. Study background: Treatment received earlier with anti-PD-1, anti-PD-L1 or anti-CTLA-4 agents was allowed, and over 35% had some.

Germline CDR1 reads SQVTM; CDR2 reads ANQGSEA. This CDR3 is built from 14 residues. V was shortened by 4 bases and J by 3 bases, with 16 bases between the two germline ends. The protocol was immunoSEQ multiplex PCR, while the TCRdb copy is restricted to in-frame clones and leaves out a portion. The sample lists tens of thousands of clones; almost 90% were seen once. Peripheral blood came from all dose cohorts at three timepoints. Findings and caveats of the study: The study did not work out the antigen specificity of the expanded peripheral T cells.

The sample in question was CD4+ or CD8+ T cells sorted from blood, obtained in a trial of the OX40 agonist ivuxolimab. V and J are TRBV29-1 and TRBJ2-7; tentative D call: TRBD2 (5 bases). The receptor was derived from an adult with an advanced solid tumor such as melanoma, head and neck, liver or kidney cancer. The CDR3 loop is CSVGGRGSFYEQYF. The CDR3, as DNA: TGCAGCGTTGGAGGTCGGGGAAGTTTCTACGAGCAGTACTTC.